This T cell receptor (beta chain) was sequenced during a study of spatial heterogeneity in lung cancer. Study in general: The 70 or so donors had untreated early-stage non-small cell lung cancer. The study observed each unique TCR and UMI combination more than ten times on average in raw reads.

Each TCR cDNA molecule carried a unique molecular identifier. TCRdb redid the calling of the 5' RACE reads with MiXCR, one entry per CDR3 protein. The sample records 15,000 to 20,000 distinct CDR3 sequences, roughly 10% being singletons. This clonotype turned up a few times. The germline CDR1 and CDR2 sequences are SGHVS and FNYEAQ. There are 14 residues in the CDR3. Trimming cost V 3 bases and J 7 bases; bases outside gene matches: 5. Time point meaning: blood at routine non-recurrence follow-up after resection. Whole RNA, isolated from tumor, nontumor lung or frozen PBMC, was sequenced without prior sorting.

V usage is TRBV7-6 and J usage is TRBJ1-3; TRBD1 agrees at 8 bases. Sequencing used PBMCs, obtained at follow-up. This receptor was obtained from a female donor with early-stage non-small cell lung cancer. This CDR3 reads CASSLDQGANTIYF. The CDR3 nucleotides are TGTGCCAGCAGCTTGGACCAGGGGGCTAACACCATATATTTT. The full variable domain, completed using reference TRBV7-6 and TRBJ1-3, is GAGVSQSPRYKVTKRGQDVALRCDPISGHVSLYWYRQALGQGPEFLTYFNYEAQQDKSGLPNDRFSAERPEGSISTLTIQRTEQRDSAMYRCASSLDQGANTIYFGEGSWLTVV.